This TCR beta chain was found in a study of T cells after yellow fever vaccination. On the study more broadly: The authors prepared low-cell-number fractions using SMART-Seq v4 Ultra Low Input.

The CDR3 spans 14 residues. Germline values: CDR1 MGHDK, CDR2 SYGVNS. The V gene lost 5 bases and the J gene lost 0 bases, with 7 bases spanning the gap. This clonotype appeared a few times. What it binds is not known. The authors made TCR cDNA by 5'RACE template switching, adding a universal primer site and UMIs. A single record per CDR3 protein comes from TCRdb applying MiXCR to the 5' RACE reads. The repertoire holds 310,000 or so distinct CDR3 sequences, about 6.6% seen once, with 15% to 20% in the top ten. The study, taken as a whole, reports: Highly abundant clonotypes carried over from the bulk population could end up in FACS-sorted repertoires as contaminants. Booster sampling recovered most clones from primary vaccination (under 98% CD4, around 90% CD8).

This specimen was PBMCs, taken approximately 47 days after the first yellow fever vaccination. The V call is TRBV25-1, the J call TRBJ2-2; possibly TRBD1 for D (5 bases). The clonotype originates from a man aged 18 to 30 who received the YFV17D yellow fever vaccine. Written as DNA, the CDR3 is TGTGCCAGCAGTTGGACACCGAACACCGGGGAGCTGTTTTTT. Translation gives CASSWTPNTGELFF.